Reported below is one T cell receptor (beta chain). Germline values: CDR1 SEHNR, CDR2 FQNEAQ (reference sequence). This CDR3 is built from 15 residues. Losses at the gene ends were 0 bases for V and 5 bases for J; bases not matched to a gene: 2. The data belong to a study of blood T cell repertoires in COVID-19. The overall study: The analysed material was cDNA or gDNA that came from T cells, B-cell-depleted T cells, or PBMCs.

TCRdb's copy holds only in-frame clones and misses some; the assay was immunoSEQ multiplex PCR. This sample carries a few hundred thousand clones, around 85% of them seen once, and the ten largest clones take 6.2%. The material sequenced was peripheral blood. This rearrangement joins TRBV7-9 to TRBJ2-5; 11 bases match TRBD2. This clonotype was obtained from a man aged 60-69 years with acute or convalescent COVID-19. The CDR3 sequence is CASSLASGRVETQYF. The CDR3 bases are TGTGCCAGCAGCTTAGCTAGCGGGAGGGTTGAGACCCAGTACTTC.